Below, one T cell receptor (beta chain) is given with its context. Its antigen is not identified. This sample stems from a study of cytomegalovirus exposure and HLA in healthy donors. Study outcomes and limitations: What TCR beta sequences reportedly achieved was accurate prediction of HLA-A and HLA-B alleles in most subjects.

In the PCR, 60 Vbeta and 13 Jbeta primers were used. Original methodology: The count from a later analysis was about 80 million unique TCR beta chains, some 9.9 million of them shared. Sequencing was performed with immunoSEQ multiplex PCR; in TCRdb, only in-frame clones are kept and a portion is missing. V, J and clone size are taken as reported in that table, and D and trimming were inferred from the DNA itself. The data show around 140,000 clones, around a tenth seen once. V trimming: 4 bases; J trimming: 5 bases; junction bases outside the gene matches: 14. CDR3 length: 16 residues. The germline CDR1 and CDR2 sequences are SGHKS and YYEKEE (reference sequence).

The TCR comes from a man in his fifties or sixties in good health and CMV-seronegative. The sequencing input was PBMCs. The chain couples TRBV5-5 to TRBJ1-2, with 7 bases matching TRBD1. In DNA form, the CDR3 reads TGTGCCAGCAGCACCGATATTACCGGGACAGAGTATGGCTACACCTTC. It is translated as CASSTDITGTEYGYTF.